These T cell receptor beta chains were read from a single sample in a study of T cell changes during pregnancy in multiple sclerosis. This table comes from immunoSEQ multiplex PCR, and its TCRdb copy is limited to in-frame clones, with some not included. The sample has 50,000 to 70,000 clones, about 92% seen once; the top ten hold 0.65% to 0.9%. This sample comprised peripheral blood, obtained in the first trimester of pregnancy. These TCRs come from a female donor with multiple sclerosis, enrolled in a pregnancy study. Each CDR3 is given without its conserved first and last residue. Expanded clones get a size class; other rows say once, few or many, or leave the size out.

j_call clone_size v_call cdr3_aa
TRBJ2-7 NA TRBV11-3 ASSGEDEQY
TRBJ1-2 NA TRBV6-1 ASRGTLPNGYT
TRBJ1-1 NA TRBV19 ATTTGMYTEAF
TRBJ2-7 NA TRBV19 ASMRQAGSYEQY
TRBJ2-5 NA TRBV7-2 ASSLDRETQY
TRBJ2-2 NA TRBV11-3 ASSSRDRGTGELF
TRBJ1-1 NA TRBV7-6 ASSSPGGSGTEAF
TRBJ1-1 NA TRBV6-5 ASISLFEWTEAF
TRBJ1-6 NA TRBV18 ASSPDRHSPLH
TRBJ2-3 NA TRBV6-5 ASNGPDTQY
TRBJ2-3 NA TRBV9 ASSYLAGRGTDTQY
TRBJ1-2 few TRBV27 ASRMLGQPYGYT
TRBJ1-1 NA TRBV7-2 ASSLVGGRPEAF
TRBJ1-5 NA TRBV2 ASSEAYNQPQH
TRBJ2-5 NA TRBV19 ASSTRTSQETQY
TRBJ2-5 NA TRBV6-6 ASSLRDSQETQY
TRBJ1-4 NA TRBV6-1 ASRVGGNEKLF
TRBJ1-1 NA TRBV19 ASSIQARRELNTEAF
TRBJ2-2 NA TRBV7-2 ASSLLSSGGTGELF
TRBJ2-2 NA TRBV9 ASSVEVAENTGELF
TRBJ2-3 NA TRBV6-4 ASSSTSGGANTQY
TRBJ1-1 NA TRBV28 ASSTRDRSNTEAF
TRBJ1-1 NA TRBV6-5 ASRPRGVSTEAF
TRBJ1-4 NA TRBV7-9 ASSRLGKLF
TRBJ2-5 NA TRBV4-3 ASSQDRPGTGKETQY
TRBJ2-3 NA TRBV27 ASSPRGRAGAPDTQY
TRBJ2-5 NA TRBV7-8 ASIRTGGFWETQY
TRBJ2-3 NA TRBV5-4 ASSPGASGGAWADTQY
TRBJ1-4 NA TRBV4-1 ASSQSQGGEKLF
TRBJ1-2 NA TRBV19 ASSIYGGANYGYT
TRBJ1-5 NA TRBV30 AFSTGLRQPQH
TRBJ1-1 NA TRBV19 ASGDRSDTEAF
TRBJ2-2 NA TRBV5-4 ASSRLAGNTGELF
TRBJ1-5 NA TRBV10-3 AIQGVGQPQH
TRBJ2-1 NA TRBV7-2 ASSSRGSYNEQF
TRBJ1-2 NA TRBV11-1 ASSTSWGVNYGYT
TRBJ2-3 NA TRBV10-3 AISEQGRGTDTQY
TRBJ2-5 NA TRBV19 ASSVSSSGGGETQY
TRBJ1-1 NA TRBV6-5 ASHSRQGNTEAF
TRBJ2-2 NA TRBV29-1 SVGDRLNTGELF
TRBJ2-5 NA TRBV6-6 ASSYSQAGVETQY
TRBJ1-6 NA TRBV27 ASRPDRGLDSPLH
TRBJ2-3 NA TRBV18 ASSPLSIGLADTQY
TRBJ1-1 NA TRBV13 ASSLPASIDSLPEAF
TRBJ1-1 NA TRBV18 ASSPAQLNTEAF
TRBJ2-1 NA TRBV28 ASSPGGAMYNEQF
TRBJ1-4 NA TRBV5-6 ASSFGAGGRTNEKLF
TRBJ2-2 NA TRBV4-3 ASSQDRGASGELF
TRBJ1-1 NA TRBV7-9 ASSSRTGNTEAF
TRBJ1-6 NA TRBV5-6 ASSFRQAYNSPLH
TRBJ1-1 NA TRBV11-2 ASSRSGDRRNTEAF
TRBJ1-2 NA TRBV5-6 ASSLEGQNYGYT
TRBJ2-3 NA TRBV7-2 ASSLGSAAWEDTQY
TRBJ1-1 NA TRBV12-5 ASGFLRGQATEAF